The following is a TCR beta chain sequence with its context. This record belongs to a study of Ad26.COV2.S vaccination and SARS-CoV-2 variants. Treatment noted: 15 to 20 received Ad26.COV2.S at low or high dose, single or two shots; roughly 5 received placebo; per-sample allocation not given. Each sample was drawn 63 days after the first injection (of vaccine or placebo). V trimming: 8 bases; J trimming: 5 bases; junction bases outside the gene matches: 10. The germline V gene encodes CDR1 KGHSH and CDR2 LQKENI. This CDR3 spans 14 amino acids. Only in-frame clones appear in the TCRdb table, and some are missing; sequencing was by immunoSEQ multiplex PCR. Among 300,000 to 450,000 clones, approximately 84% were seen once, and the ten largest hold about 3.3%.

The chain is built from TRBV18 and TRBJ2-3; 7 bases align to TRBD1. The sample here was peripheral blood, taken in a trial of Ad26.COV2.S vaccine versus placebo. The clonotype comes from a person between 18 and 65 years old who received the Ad26.COV2.S COVID-19 vaccine or a placebo. CDR3 protein: CASERDSNRDTQYF. CDR3 in DNA: TGTGCCAGCGAACGGGACAGCAACAGAGATACGCAGTATTTT.